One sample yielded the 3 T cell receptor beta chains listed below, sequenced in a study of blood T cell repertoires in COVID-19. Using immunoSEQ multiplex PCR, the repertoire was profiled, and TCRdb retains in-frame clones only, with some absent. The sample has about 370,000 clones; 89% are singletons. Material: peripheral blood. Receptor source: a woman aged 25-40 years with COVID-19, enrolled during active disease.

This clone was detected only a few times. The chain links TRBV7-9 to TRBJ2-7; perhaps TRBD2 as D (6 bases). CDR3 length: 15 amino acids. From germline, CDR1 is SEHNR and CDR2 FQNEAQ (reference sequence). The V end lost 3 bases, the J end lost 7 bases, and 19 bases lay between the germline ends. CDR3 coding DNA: TGTGCCAGCAGCTTTCGGGGCCAGGGAGGTTTTGAGCAGTACTTC. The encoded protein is CASSFRGQGGFEQYF.

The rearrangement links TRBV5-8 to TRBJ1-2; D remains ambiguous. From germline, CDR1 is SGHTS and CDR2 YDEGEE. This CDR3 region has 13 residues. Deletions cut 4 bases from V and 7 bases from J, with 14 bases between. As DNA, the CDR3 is TGTGCCAGCAGCCACGTCGAGGGCCCTGGCTACACCTTC. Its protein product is CASSHVEGPGYTF.

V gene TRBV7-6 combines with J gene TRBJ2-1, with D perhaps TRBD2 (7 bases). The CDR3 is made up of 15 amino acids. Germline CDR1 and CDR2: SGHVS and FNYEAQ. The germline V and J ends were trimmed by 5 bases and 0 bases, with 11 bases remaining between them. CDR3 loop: CASSARGGSYNEQFF. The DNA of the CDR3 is TGTGCCAGCAGCGCAAGGGGGGGCTCCTACAATGAGCAGTTCTTC.